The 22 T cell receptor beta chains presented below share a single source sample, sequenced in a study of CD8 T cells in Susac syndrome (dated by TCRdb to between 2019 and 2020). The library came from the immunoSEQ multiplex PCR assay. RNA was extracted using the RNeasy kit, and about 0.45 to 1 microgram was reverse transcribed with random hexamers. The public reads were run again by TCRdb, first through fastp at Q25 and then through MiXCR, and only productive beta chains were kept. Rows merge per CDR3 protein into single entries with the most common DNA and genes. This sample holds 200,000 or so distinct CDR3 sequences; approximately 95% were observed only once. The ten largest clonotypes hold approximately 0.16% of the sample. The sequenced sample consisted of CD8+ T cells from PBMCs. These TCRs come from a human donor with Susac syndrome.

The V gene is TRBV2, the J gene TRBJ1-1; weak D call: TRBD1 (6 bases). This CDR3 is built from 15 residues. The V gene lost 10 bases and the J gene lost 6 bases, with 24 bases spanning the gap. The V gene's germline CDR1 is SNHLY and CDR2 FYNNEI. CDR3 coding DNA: TGTGCCACTCCCTGGACAGCGGTCTCTACCGCTGAAGCTTTCTTT. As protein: CATPWTAVSTAEAFF.

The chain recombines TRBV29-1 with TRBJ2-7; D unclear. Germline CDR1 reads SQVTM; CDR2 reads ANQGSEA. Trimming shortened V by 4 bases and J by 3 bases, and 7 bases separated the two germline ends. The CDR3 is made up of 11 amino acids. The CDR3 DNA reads TGCAGCGTTGGTACAGACTACGAGCAGTACTTC. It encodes CSVGTDYEQYF.

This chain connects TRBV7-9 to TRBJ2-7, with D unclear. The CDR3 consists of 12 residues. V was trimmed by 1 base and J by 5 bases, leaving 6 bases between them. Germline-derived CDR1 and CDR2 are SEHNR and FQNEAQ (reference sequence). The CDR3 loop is CASSLEADEQYF. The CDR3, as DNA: TGTGCCAGCAGCTTAGAGGCGGACGAGCAGTACTTC.

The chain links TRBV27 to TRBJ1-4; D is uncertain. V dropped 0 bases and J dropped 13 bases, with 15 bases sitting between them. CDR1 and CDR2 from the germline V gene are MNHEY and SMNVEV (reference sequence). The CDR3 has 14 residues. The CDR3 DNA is TGTGCCAGCAGTTTATCGCAGAACACGAAGGGACTGTTTTTT. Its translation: CASSLSQNTKGLFF.

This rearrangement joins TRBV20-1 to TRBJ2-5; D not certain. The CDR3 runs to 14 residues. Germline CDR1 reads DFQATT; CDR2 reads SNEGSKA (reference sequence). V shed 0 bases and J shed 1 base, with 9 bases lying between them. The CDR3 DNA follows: TGCAGTGCTAGAGATAGGGTCAGCCAAGAGACCCAGTACTTC. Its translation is CSARDRVSQETQYF.

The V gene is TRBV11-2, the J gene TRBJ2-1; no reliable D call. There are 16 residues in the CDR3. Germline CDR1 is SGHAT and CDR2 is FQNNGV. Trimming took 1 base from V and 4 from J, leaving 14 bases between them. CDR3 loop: CASSLGVSGSYNEQFF. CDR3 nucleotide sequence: TGTGCCAGCAGCTTAGGGGTATCCGGGTCGTACAATGAGCAGTTCTTC.

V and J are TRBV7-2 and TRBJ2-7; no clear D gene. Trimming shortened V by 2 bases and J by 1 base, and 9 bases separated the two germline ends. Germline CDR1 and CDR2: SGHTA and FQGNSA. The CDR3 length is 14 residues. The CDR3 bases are TGTGCCAGCAGCTTATTTCCAGAGTCCTACGAGCAGTACTTC. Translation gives CASSLFPESYEQYF.

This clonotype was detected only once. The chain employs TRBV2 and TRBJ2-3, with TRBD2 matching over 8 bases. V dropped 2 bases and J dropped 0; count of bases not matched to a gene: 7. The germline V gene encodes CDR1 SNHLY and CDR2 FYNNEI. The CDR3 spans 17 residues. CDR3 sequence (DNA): TGTGCCAGCAGTGAAATGGCGGGGGGCGCTAGCACAGATACGCAGTATTTT. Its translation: CASSEMAGGASTDTQYF.

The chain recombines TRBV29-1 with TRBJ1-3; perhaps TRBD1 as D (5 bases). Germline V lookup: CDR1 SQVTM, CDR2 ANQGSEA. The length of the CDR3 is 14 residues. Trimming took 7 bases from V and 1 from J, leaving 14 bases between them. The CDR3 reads CSARTLMSGNTIYF. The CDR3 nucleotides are TGCAGCGCCCGGACACTCATGTCTGGAAACACCATATATTTT.

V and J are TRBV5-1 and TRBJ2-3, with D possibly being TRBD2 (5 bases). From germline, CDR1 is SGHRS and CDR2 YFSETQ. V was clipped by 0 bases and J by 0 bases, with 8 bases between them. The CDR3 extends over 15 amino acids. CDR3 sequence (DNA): TGCGCCAGCAGCTTGGAGCGGACTAGCACAGATACGCAGTATTTT. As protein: CASSLERTSTDTQYF.

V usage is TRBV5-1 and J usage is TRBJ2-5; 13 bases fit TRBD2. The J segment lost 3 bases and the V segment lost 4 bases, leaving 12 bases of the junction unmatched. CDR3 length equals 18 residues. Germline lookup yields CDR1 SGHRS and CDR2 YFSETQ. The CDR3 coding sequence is TGCGCCAGCAGCCTCGGACTAGCGGGAGACCTAAGCGAAGAGACCCAGTACTTC. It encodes CASSLGLAGDLSEETQYF.

The CDR3 loop is CASSRTSGSLDEQFF. The CDR3 coding sequence is TGTGCCAGCAGTAGGACTAGCGGGAGTTTGGATGAGCAGTTCTTC. This chain connects TRBV6-6 to TRBJ2-1; 13 bases match TRBD2. The CDR3 contains 15 residues. With 5 bases clipped from V and 8 bases from J, the junction kept 6 bases outside the gene matches. Germline V gene sequence: CDR1 MNHNY, CDR2 SVGAGI (reference sequence).

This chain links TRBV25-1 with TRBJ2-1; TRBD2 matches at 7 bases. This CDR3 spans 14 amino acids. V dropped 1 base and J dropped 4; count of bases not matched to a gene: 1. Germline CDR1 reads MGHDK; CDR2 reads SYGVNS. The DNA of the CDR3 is TGTGCCAGCAGTGAATTGGGGGGGTACAATGAGCAGTTCTTC. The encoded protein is CASSELGGYNEQFF. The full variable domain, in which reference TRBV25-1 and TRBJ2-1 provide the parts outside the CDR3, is EADIYQTPRYLVIGTGKKITLECSQTMGHDKMYWYQQDPGMELHLIHYSYGVNSTEKGDLSSESTVSRIRTEHFPLTLESARPSHTSQYLCASSELGGYNEQFFGPGTRLTVL.

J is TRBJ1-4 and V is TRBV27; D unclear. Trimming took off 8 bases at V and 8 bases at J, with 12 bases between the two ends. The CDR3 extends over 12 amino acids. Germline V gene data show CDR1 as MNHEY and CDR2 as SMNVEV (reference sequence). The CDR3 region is CASRRAGEKLFF. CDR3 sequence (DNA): TGTGCCAGCCGCCGGGCCGGGGAAAAACTGTTTTTT.

The CDR3: CASSPLRYTYEQYF. In DNA, the CDR3 is TGTGCCAGCAGCCCCCTGCGGTATACCTACGAGCAGTACTTC. The gene calls are TRBV11-2 and TRBJ2-7, with D unresolved. CDR3 length: 14 residues. Trimming took 5 bases from V and 2 from J, leaving 13 bases between them. Looked up from germline, CDR1 is SGHAT and CDR2 is FQNNGV.

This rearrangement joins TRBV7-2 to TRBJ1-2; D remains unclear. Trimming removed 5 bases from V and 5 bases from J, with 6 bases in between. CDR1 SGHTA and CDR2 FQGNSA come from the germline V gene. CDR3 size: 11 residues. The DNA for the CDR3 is TGTGCCAGCAGCCTCGAATATGGCTACACCTTC. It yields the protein CASSLEYGYTF.

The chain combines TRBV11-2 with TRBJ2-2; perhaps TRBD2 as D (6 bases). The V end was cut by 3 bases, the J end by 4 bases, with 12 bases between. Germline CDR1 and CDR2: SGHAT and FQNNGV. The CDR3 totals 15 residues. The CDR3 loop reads CASSFGGAGTGELFF. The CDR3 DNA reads TGTGCCAGCAGCTTTGGTGGAGCGGGCACCGGGGAGCTGTTTTTT.

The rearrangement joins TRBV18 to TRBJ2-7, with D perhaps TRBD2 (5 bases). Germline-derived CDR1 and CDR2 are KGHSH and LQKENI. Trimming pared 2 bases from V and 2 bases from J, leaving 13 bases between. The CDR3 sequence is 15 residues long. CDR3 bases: TGTGCCAGCTCACCAGGTTCTAGCCGCCCCTACGAGCAGTACTTC. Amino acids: CASSPGSSRPYEQYF.

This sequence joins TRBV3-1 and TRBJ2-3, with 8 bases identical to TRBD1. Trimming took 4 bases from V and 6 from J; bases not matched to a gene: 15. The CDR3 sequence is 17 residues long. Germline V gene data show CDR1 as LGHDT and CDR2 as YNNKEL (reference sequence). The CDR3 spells CASSLPYGQGFGDTQYF. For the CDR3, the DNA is TGTGCCAGCAGCCTCCCCTACGGACAGGGATTTGGGGATACGCAGTATTTT.

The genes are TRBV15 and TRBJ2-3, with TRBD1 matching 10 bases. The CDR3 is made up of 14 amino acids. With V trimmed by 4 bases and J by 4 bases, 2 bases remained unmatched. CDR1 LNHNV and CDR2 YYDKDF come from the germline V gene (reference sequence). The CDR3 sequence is CATSTTGGADTQYF. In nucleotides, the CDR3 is TGTGCCACCAGCACGACAGGGGGCGCAGATACGCAGTATTTT.

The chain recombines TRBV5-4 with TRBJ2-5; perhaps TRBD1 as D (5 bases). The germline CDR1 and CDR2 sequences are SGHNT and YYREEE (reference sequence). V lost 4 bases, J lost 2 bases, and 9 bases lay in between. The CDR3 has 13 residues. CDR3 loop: CASSATVQETQYF. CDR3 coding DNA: TGTGCCAGCAGCGCGACAGTTCAAGAGACCCAGTACTTC. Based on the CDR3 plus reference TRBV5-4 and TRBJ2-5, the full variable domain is ETGVTQSPTHLIKTRGQQVTLRCSSQSGHNTVSWYQQALGQGPQFIFQYYREEENGRGNFPPRFSGLQFPNYSSELNVNALELDDSALYLCASSATVQETQYFGPGTRLLVL.

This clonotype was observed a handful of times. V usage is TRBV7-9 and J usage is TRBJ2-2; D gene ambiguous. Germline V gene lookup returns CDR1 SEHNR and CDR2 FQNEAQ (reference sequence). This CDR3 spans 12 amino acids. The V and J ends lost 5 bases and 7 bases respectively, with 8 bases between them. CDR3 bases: TGTGCCAGCAGCGGAAGGAGCGGGGAGCTGTTTTTT. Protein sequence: CASSGRSGELFF.